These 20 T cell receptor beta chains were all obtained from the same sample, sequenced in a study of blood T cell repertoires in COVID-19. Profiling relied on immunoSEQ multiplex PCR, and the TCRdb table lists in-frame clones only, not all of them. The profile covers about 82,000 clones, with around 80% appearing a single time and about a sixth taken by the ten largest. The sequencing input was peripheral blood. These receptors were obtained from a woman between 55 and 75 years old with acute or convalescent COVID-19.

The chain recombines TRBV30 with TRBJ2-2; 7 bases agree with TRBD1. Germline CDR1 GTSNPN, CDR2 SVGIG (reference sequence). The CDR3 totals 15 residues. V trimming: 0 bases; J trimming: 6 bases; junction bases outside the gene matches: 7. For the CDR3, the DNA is TGTGCCTGGAGTGTAACCAGGGGGAGTGCCGGGGAGCTGTTTTTT. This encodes CAWSVTRGSAGELFF.

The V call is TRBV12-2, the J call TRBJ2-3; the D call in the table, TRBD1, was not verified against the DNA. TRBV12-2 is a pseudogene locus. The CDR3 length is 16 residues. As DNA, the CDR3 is TGTGCAAGTCGCTTCTTGGACAGGGAAAGCACAGATACGCAGTATTTT. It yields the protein CASRFLDRESTDTQYF.

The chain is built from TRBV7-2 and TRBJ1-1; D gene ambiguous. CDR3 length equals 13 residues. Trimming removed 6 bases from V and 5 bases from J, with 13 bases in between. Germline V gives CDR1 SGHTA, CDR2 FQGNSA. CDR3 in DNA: TGTGCCAGCAGTCGTGACTGGAGGACTGAAGCTTTCTTT. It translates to CASSRDWRTEAFF.

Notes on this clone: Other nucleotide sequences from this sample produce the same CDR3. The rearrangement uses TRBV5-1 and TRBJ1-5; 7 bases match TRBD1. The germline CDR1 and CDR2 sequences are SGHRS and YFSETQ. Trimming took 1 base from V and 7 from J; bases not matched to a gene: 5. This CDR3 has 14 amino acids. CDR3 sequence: CASSLTGVGQPQHF. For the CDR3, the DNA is TGCGCCAGCAGCTTGACAGGGGTCGGGCAGCCCCAGCATTTT.

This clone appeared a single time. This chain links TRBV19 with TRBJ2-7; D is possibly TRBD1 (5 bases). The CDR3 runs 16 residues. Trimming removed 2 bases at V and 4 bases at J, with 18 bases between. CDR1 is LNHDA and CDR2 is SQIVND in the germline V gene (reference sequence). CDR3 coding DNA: TGTGCCAGTAGTATAAATCTTGGAGACAGCACATACGAGCAGTACTTC. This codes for CASSINLGDSTYEQYF.

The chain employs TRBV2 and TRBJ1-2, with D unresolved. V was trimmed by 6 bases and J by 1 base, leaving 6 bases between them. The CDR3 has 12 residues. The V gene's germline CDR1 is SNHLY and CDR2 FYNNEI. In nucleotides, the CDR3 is TGTGCCAGCAGCACGGGTAACTATGGCTACACCTTC. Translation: CASSTGNYGYTF.

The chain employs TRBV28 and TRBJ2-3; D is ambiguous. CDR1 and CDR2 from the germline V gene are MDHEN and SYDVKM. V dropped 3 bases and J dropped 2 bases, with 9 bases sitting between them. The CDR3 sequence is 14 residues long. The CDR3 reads CASSFARNTDTQYF. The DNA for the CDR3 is TGTGCCAGCAGTTTTGCCAGGAACACAGATACGCAGTATTTT.

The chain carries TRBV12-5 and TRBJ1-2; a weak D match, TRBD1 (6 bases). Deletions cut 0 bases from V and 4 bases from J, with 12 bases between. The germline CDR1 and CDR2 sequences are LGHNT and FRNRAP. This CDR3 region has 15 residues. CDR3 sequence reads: CASGLVQGIPYGYTF. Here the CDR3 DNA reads TGTGCTAGTGGTTTGGTACAGGGAATTCCCTATGGCTACACCTTC.

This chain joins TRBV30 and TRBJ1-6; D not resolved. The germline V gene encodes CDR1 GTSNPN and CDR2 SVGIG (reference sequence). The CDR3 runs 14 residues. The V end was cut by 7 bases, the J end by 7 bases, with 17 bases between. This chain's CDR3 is CASIRLGGNSPLHF. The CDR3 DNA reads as TGTGCCTCGATACGACTGGGAGGGAATTCACCCCTCCACTTT.

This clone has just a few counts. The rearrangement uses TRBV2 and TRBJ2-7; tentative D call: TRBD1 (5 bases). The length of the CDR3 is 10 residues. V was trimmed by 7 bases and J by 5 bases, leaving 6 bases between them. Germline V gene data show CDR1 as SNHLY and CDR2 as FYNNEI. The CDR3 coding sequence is TGTGCCAGCACAGGGAACGAGCAGTACTTC. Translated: CASTGNEQYF.

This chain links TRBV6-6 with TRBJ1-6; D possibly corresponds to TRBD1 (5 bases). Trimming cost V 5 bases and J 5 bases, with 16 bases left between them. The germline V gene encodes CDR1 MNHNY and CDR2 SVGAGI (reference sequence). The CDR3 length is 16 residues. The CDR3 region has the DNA TGTGCCAGCAGTCCCCGGGGGGGTGACGATAATTCACCCCTCCACTTT. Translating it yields CASSPRGGDDNSPLHF.

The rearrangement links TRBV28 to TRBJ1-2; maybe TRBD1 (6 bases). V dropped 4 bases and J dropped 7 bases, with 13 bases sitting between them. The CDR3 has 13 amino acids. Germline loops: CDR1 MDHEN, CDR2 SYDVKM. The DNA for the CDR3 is TGTGCCAGCAGTTCCCAGGGGTTGGGTGGCTACACCTTC. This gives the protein CASSSQGLGGYTF.

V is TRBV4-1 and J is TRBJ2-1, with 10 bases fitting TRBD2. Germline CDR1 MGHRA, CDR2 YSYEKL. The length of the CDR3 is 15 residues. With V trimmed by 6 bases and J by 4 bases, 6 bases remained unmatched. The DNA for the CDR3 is TGCGCCAGCAGGGGCCCTAGCGGGGGTTACAATGAGCAGTTCTTC. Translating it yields CASRGPSGGYNEQFF.

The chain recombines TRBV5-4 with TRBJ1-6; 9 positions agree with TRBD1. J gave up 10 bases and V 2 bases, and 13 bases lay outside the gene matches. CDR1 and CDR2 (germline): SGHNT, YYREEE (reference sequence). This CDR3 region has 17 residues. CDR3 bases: TGTGCCAGCAGCTTAGGCCCGCCCGGGACAGGGAACTCACCCCTCCACTTT. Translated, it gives CASSLGPPGTGNSPLHF.

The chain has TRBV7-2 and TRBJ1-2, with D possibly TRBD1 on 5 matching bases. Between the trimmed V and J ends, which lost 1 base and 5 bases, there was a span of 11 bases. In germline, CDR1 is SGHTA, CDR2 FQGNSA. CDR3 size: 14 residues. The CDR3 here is CASSLGLGTYGYTF. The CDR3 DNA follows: TGTGCCAGCAGCTTAGGTTTAGGGACTTATGGCTACACCTTC.

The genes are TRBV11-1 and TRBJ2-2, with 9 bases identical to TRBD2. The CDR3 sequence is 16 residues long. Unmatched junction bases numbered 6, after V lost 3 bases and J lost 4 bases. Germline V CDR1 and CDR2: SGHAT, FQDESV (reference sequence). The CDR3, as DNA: TGTGCCAGCAGCTTGCTAGCGGGGACCCTCACCGGGGAGCTGTTTTTT. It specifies CASSLLAGTLTGELFF.

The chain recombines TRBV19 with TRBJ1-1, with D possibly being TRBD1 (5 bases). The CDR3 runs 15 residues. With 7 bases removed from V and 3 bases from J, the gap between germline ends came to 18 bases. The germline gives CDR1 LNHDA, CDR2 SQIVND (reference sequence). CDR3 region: CASTLNGGGYTEAFF. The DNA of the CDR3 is TGTGCCAGTACTCTAAACGGGGGGGGATACACTGAAGCTTTCTTT.

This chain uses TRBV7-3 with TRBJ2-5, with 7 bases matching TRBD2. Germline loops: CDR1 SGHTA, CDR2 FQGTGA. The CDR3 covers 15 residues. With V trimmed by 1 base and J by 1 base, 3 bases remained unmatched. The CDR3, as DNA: TGTGCCAGCAGCTTAAGCGGGGGATTCCAAGAGACCCAGTACTTC. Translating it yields CASSLSGGFQETQYF.

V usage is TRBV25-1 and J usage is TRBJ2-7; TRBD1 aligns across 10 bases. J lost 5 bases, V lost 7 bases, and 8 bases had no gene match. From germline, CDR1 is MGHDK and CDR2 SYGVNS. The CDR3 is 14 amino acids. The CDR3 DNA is TGTGCCAGCAAGCCGGGACAGGGGCACCACGAGCAGTACTTC. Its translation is CASKPGQGHHEQYF.

CDR3 nucleotides: TGCGCCAGCAGCTTGGATCCAGAACCCTCATATAATTCACCCCTCCACTTT. Translated: CASSLDPEPSYNSPLHF. The V and J genes are TRBV5-1 and TRBJ1-6; D is ambiguous. Trimming stripped 0 bases from V and 4 bases from J, with 14 bases between. This CDR3 region has 17 residues. The germline gives CDR1 SGHRS, CDR2 YFSETQ.